The source of this T cell receptor (beta chain) is a study of blood T cell repertoires in COVID-19. Study-wide context: Both acute and convalescent COVID-19 samples were obtained from the United States, Italy and Spain.

Method: immunoSEQ multiplex PCR; TCRdb's copy keeps in-frame clones and lacks some. This sample has 320,000 or so clones; less than 90% occur once, and the top ten carry over 0.8%. Sequencing used PBMCs or T cells enriched from blood (not recorded which). The clonotype originates from a woman aged 25 to 39 who had recovered from COVID-19.

The CDR3 DNA sequence: TGTGCCAGCAGCCCCGGCACTAGAATGCCAGATACGCAGTATTTT. Translation gives CASSPGTRMPDTQYF. V gene TRBV11-2 combines with J gene TRBJ2-3, with D tentatively TRBD2 (5 bases). The CDR3 length is 15 residues. Germline assignment: CDR1 SGHAT and CDR2 FQNNGV. Trimming left V 5 bases short and J 4 bases short, with 16 bases between.